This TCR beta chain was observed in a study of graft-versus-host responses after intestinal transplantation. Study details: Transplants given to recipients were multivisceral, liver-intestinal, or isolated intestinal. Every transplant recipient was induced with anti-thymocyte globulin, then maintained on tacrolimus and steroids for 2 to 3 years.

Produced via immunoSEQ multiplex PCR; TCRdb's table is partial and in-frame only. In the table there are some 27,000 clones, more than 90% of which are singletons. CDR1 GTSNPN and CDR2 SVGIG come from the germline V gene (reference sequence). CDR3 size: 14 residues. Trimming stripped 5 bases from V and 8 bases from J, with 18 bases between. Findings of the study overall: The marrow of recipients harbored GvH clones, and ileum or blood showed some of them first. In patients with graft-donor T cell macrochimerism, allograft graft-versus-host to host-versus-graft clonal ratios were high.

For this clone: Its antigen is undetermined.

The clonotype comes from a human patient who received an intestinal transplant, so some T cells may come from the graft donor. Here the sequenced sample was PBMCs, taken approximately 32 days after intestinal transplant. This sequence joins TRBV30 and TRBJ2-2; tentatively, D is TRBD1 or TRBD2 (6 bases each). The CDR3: CAWDSGGGGGELFF. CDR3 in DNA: TGTGCCTGGGATAGTGGGGGCGGAGGGGGGGAGCTGTTTTTT.